This TCR beta chain was retrieved from a study of T-cell memory formation after mild COVID-19. Background on the study: TCR clusters showed largely donor specificity. Regarding the study as a whole: CM and EM subsets held most contracting CD4+ clones; EMRA held CD8+ ones. What remained unconfirmed was the SARS-CoV-2 specificity of second-wave clones peaking on day 37.

TCRdb reprocessed the 5' RACE reads via MiXCR and lists one record per CDR3 protein. This table has 180,000 or so distinct CDR3 sequences, about 9.9% appearing once. This clonotype was detected many times. Its cognate antigen is unknown. There are 12 residues in the CDR3. Trimming stripped 6 bases from V and 10 bases from J, with 14 bases between. Germline CDR1 is SGHTA and CDR2 is FQGNSA. The receptor comes from a man younger than 35 who had mild COVID-19 (a few samples of this study predate the infection). Cell type and time point are not known. The specimen was PBMCs or a T cell subset sorted from them (not recorded which). The gene calls are TRBV7-2 and TRBJ2-3; D unclear. The DNA of the CDR3 is TGTGCCAGCAGTTTGAACCCGACGCCGCAGTATTTT. Translating it yields CASSLNPTPQYF. Full variable domain (outside the CDR3, taken from reference TRBV7-2 and TRBJ2-3): GAGVSQSPSNKVTEKGKDVELRCDPISGHTALYWYRQSLGQGLEFLIYFQGNSAPDKSGLPSDRFSAERTGGSVSTLTIQRTQQEDSAVYLCASSLNPTPQYFGPGTRLTVL.